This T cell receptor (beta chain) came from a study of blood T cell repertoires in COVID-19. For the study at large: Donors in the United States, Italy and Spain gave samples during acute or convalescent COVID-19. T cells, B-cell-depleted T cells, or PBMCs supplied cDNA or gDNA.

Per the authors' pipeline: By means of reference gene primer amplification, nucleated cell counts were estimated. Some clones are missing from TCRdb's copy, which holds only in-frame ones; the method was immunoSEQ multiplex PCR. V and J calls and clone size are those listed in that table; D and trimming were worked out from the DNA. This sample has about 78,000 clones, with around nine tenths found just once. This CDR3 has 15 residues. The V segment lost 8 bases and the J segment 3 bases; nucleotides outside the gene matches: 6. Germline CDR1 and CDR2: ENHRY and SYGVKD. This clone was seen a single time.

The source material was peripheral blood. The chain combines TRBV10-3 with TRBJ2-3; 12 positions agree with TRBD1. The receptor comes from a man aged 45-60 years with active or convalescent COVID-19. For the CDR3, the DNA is TGTGCCATCGGGGGGACAGGGGGCCTGACAGATACGCAGTATTTT. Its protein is CAIGGTGGLTDTQYF.